These T cell receptor beta chains were read from a single sample in a study of blood T cells in healthy people across ages. TCRdb reanalysed the 5' RACE reads using MiXCR and keeps one entry per CDR3 protein. The repertoire holds around 1.7 million distinct CDR3 sequences, with 28% as singletons. Sequenced material: blood. All receptors come from a woman in her twenties or thirties in good health. CDR3s include the opening cysteine and the closing phenylalanine or tryptophan. D genes are given only for firm matches. Only some rows state a clone size, as once, few, many or a class for expanded clones.

j_call v_call clone_size d_call cdr3_aa cdr3_nt
TRBJ1-2 TRBV5-1 few TRBD1 CASSLRGQGAAYGYTF TGCGCCAGCAGCTTGCGAGGACAGGGGGCAGCCTATGGCTACACCTTC
TRBJ2-7 TRBV5-1 . TRBD2 CASSLVPLAGRDEQYF TGCGCCAGCAGCTTGGTCCCCCTAGCGGGCCGAGACGAGCAGTACTTC
TRBJ2-5 TRBV6-1 many . CASRSFVGQETQYF TGTGCCAGCAGGTCCTTTGTTGGGCAAGAGACCCAGTACTTC
TRBJ1-2 TRBV11-2 . . CASSRGRGDYGYTF TGTGCCAGCAGCCGGGGCAGGGGTGACTATGGCTACACCTTC
TRBJ2-1 TRBV5-1 . . CASSSGSGEETQFF TGCGCCAGCAGCTCGGGTAGCGGTGAAGAGACCCAGTTCTTC
TRBJ1-2 TRBV7-2 many TRBD1 CASSSRQGGYGYTF TGTGCCAGCAGTTCACGACAGGGGGGCTATGGCTACACCTTC
TRBJ2-6 TRBV14 few . CASSQGGYSGADVLTF TGTGCCAGCAGCCAGGGGGGATACTCTGGGGCCGACGTCCTGACTTTC
TRBJ2-1 TRBV5-1 once . CTSRSAGNSYNEQFF TGCACCAGCAGATCCGCGGGGAACTCCTACAATGAGCAGTTCTTC
TRBJ2-3 TRBV5-1 few . CASSFKGTASDTQYF TGCGCCAGCAGCTTTAAGGGGACGGCCTCAGATACGCAGTATTTT
TRBJ2-5 TRBV20-1 many TRBD2 CSPAGEETQYF TGCAGTCCAGCGGGGGAGGAGACCCAGTACTTC
TRBJ2-5 TRBV18 . . CASSPAWVRSLGETQYF TGTGCCAGCTCACCGGCCTGGGTTCGGTCCTTGGGAGAGACCCAGTACTTC
TRBJ2-7 TRBV5-1 many . CASSLGPTYEQYF TGTGCCAGCAGCTTGGGGCCTACCTACGAGCAGTACTTC
TRBJ2-1 TRBV27 . . CASRPMGSSYNEQFF TGTGCCAGCAGGCCGATGGGGAGCTCCTACAATGAGCAGTTCTTC
TRBJ2-7 TRBV7-8 . . CASSFGLYSYEQYF TGTGCCAGCAGCTTTGGCCTGTACTCCTACGAGCAGTACTTC
TRBJ2-7 TRBV7-9 . . CASSLSGRQTYEQYF TGTGCCAGCAGCCTTAGTGGGAGACAGACCTACGAGCAGTACTTC